This T cell receptor beta chain was profiled in a study of OX40 agonist ivuxolimab in advanced cancers. TCRdb keeps only in-frame clones here, not all; method: immunoSEQ multiplex PCR. The sample shows fewer than 80,000 clones, 86% of them seen only once. Trimming pared 5 bases from V and 4 bases from J, leaving 11 bases between. The CDR3 is made up of 14 amino acids. CDR1 SGHVS and CDR2 FQNEAQ come from the germline V gene. The chain couples TRBV7-8 to TRBJ1-4; no firm D call. The specimen was CD4+ or CD8+ T cells sorted from blood, collected in a trial of the OX40 agonist ivuxolimab. This receptor was taken from an adult with an advanced solid tumor such as melanoma, head and neck, liver or kidney cancer. CDR3 region: CASSLTDFNEKLFF. In DNA, the CDR3 is TGTGCCAGCAGCCTAACCGATTTTAATGAAAAACTGTTTTTT.